The entry below describes one T cell receptor beta chain. No antigen is known for it. No per-base quality is available; no much larger clone lies one base away. This sample was taken from a study of T cell repertoires in cytomegalovirus infection (dated by TCRdb to about 2019). Looking at the study overall: Donor HLA type was relevant to the analysis, because carriage of CMV infection together with the matching HLA type was indicated by public TCR beta signatures. The investigation overall reported the following: Carriers of CMV infection plus the relevant HLA type were discriminated by the cumulative frequency of public TCR beta family members in the study cohort and in an independent roughly 380-donor cohort. The ex vivo response was dominated by HLA-C-restricted CMV-specific TCR beta clonotypes, which also provided the single most frequent clonotype in two of eight donors.

Including cysteine and phenylalanine, the CDR3 has 13 amino acids. Only CDR3 DNA remains: 39 bases, in frame from the first base. V lost 5 bases and J lost 10 bases; the stretch between them is 15 bases long. In the germline V gene, CDR1 corresponds to MRHNA and CDR2 to SNTAGT. Sequenced on an Illumina HiSeq 1500. TCRdb took the public reads, trimmed them with fastp at Q25, ran MiXCR for clone calling and kept in-frame beta chains. Rows are combined by CDR3 protein, so each entry shows the most common genes and DNA. In all, the sample holds about 740,000 distinct CDR3 sequences, and roughly 36% of those were seen once. The ten largest clones add up to about 2.8% of the sample.

Sequencing was done on a sample of PBMCs. This chain is built from TRBV6-4 and TRBJ2-1; the D gene is possibly TRBD1 or TRBD2, each agreeing over 6 bases. The receptor's source is a human donor in good health (CMV status not recorded). Some clones in this sample may be carry-over from other donors' samples. The bases read TGTGCCAGCAGTTTTACAGGGACTGGGGAGCAGTTCTTC. Its coded protein is CASSFTGTGEQFF.